This record concerns one T cell receptor (beta chain) sequence. No antigen is known for it. The CDR3 covers 15 residues. CDR1 is LGHNA, CDR2 YNFKEQ, per germline. The V and J ends lost 1 base and 1 base, in that order; junction bases with no gene match: 4. This entry belongs to a study of T-cell memory formation after mild COVID-19. Whole-study findings and limits: Of the contracting clones, CD4+ ones lay mainly in CM and EM, and CD8+ ones in EMRA.

5'RACE primed from the constant segment yielded TCR alpha and TCR beta cDNA libraries bearing sample barcodes and UMIs. TCRdb fed the 5' RACE reads into MiXCR, producing one record per CDR3 protein. The sample lists hundreds of thousands of distinct CDR3 sequences, 15% to 20% occurring once. The J gene is TRBJ2-7, the V gene TRBV4-2; TRBD1 matches 7 bases. Sequencing was performed on PBMCs or a T cell subset sorted from them (not recorded which). The sequence was collected from an adult woman who had mild COVID-19 (a few samples of this study predate the infection). Cell type and time point are not known. CDR3 loop: CASSQGSGQSYEQYF. The CDR3 bases are TGTGCCAGCAGCCAAGGTTCGGGACAGTCCTACGAGCAGTACTTC.